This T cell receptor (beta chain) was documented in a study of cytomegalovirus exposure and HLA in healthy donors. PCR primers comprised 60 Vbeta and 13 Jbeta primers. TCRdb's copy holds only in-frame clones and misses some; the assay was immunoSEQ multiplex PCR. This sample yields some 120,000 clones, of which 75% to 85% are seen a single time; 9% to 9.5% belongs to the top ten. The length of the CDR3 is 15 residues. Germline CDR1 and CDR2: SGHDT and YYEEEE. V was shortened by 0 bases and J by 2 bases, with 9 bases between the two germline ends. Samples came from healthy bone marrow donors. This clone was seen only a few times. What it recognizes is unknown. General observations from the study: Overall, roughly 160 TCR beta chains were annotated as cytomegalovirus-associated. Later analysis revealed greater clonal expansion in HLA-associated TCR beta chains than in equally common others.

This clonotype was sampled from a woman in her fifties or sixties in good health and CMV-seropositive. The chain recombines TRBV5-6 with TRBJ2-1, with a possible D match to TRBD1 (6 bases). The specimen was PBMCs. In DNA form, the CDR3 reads TGTGCCAGCAGCTTGGTACAGGGACCCTACAATGAGCAGTTCTTC. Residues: CASSLVQGPYNEQFF.